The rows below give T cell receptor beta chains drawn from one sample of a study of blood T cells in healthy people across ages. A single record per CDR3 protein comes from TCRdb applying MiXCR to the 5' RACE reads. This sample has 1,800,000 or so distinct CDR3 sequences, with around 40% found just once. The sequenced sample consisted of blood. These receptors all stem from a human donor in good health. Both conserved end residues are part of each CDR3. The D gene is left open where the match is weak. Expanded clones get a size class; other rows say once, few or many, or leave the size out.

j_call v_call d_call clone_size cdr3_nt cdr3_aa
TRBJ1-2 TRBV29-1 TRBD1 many TGCAGCGTTGAAGGGACAGGCTACTATGGCTACACCTTC CSVEGTGYYGYTF
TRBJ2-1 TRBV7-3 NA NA TGTGCCAGCAGCTTAAGAGGGTCCGGGACCCCAAACAATGAGCAGTTCTTC CASSLRGSGTPNNEQFF
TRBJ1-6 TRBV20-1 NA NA TGCAGTGCTCCCGGGGGGACGGTTAATTCACCCCTCCACTTT CSAPGGTVNSPLHF
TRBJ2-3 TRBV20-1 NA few TGCAGTGCTCCCCGGAAGGGGGGAAAGAACACAGATACGCAGTATTTT CSAPRKGGKNTDTQYF
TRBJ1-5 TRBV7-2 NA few TGTGCCAGCAGCTTGGGGGAGGGCAGGATCCAGCCCCAGCATTTT CASSLGEGRIQPQHF
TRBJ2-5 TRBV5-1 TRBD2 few TGCGCCAGCAGCTTGGCCAAAGTGGGGAGGGTCCAAGAGACCCAGTACTTC CASSLAKVGRVQETQYF
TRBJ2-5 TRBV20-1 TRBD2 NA TGCAGTGCTAGAGATGCAGGCGGGGGGGCCAATGAGCAGTACTTC CSARDAGGGANEQYF
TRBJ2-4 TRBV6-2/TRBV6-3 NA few TGTGCCAGCAGTTCTGAGATTACTAAAAACATTCAGTACTTC CASSSEITKNIQYF
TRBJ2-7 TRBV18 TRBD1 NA TGTGCCAGCTCACCCTCTACCGACAGGGGCAAAAATAACGAGCAGTACTTC CASSPSTDRGKNNEQYF
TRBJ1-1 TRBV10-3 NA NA TGTGCCACTGGGGGTCGGCAGGGACTATCGGACACTGAAGCTTTCTTT CATGGRQGLSDTEAFF
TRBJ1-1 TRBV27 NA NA TGTGCCAGCAGTTTAGGGTCCACCTCAACTGAAGCTTTCTTT CASSLGSTSTEAFF
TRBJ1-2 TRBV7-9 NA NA TGTGCCAGCACCTCCTTAAGAGGGGGTGACTATGGCTACACCTTC CASTSLRGGDYGYTF
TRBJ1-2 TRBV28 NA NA TGTGCCAGCAGTTTATCGAATGGCTACACCTTC CASSLSNGYTF
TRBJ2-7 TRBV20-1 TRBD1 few TGCAGTGCTAGAGAAGGGACAGCCTTTAATGAGCAGTACTTC CSAREGTAFNEQYF
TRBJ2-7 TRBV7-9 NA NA TGTGTCAGCAGCTCCGACGATTCAGGACGTAGCTTCCCCTACGAGCAGTACTTC CVSSSDDSGRSFPYEQYF
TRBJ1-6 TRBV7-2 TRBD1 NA TGTGCCAGCAGCTTAGTTGTAGGACAGGGAAGTTCACCCCTCCACTTT CASSLVVGQGSSPLHF
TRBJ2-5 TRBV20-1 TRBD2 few TGCAGTGCCAGGATAGCGGGGCGACAAGAGACCCAGTACTTC CSARIAGRQETQYF
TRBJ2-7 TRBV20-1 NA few TGCAGTGCTTCGGAGGGCAGGGCGTACGAGCAGTACTTC CSASEGRAYEQYF
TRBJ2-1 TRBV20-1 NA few TGCAGTGCTAGAGACCGCATTACGGGGGACAATGAGCAGTTCTTC CSARDRITGDNEQFF
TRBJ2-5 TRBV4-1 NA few TGCGCCAGCAAAAACACCGGTCGCAATGAGCAGTACTTC CASKNTGRNEQYF
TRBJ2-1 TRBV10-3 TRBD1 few TGTGCCATCAGCATTACAGGGGGCCGTCACAATGAGCAGTTCTTC CAISITGGRHNEQFF
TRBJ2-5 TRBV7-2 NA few TGTGCCAGCAGCTTACGTCCCGGGAACCAAGAGACCCAGTACTTC CASSLRPGNQETQYF
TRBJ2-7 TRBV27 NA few TGTGCCAGCAAGGGGAGCCCCAGCTCCTACGAGCAGTACTTC CASKGSPSSYEQYF
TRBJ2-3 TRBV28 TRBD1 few TGTGCCAGCAGTTCCGGGACAGGCGTCGCAGATACGCAGTATTTT CASSSGTGVADTQYF
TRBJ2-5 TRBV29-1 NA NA TGCAGCGTTGATGTAGGGAGGGAGACCCAGTACTTC CSVDVGRETQYF
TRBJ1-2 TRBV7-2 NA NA TGTGCCAGCAGCCCTTCCGGGACGGTTAACTATGGCTACACCTTC CASSPSGTVNYGYTF
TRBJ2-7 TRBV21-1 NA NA TGTGTCAGCAATGAGTGTTCCTACGAGCAGTACTTC CVSNECSYEQYF
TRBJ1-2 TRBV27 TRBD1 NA TGTATATCCGGGACAGGGAATTATGGCTACACCTTC CISGTGNYGYTF
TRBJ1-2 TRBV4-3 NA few TGCGCCAGCAGCCAAGGAATAGGGATGGCCCCTGGCTACACCTTC CASSQGIGMAPGYTF
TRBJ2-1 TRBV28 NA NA TGTGCCAGCAGTTTACAGGAGGCAAACTACAATGAGCAGTTCTTC CASSLQEANYNEQFF
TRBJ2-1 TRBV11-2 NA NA TGTGCCAGCAGCCTAAGCAGGGCCCATGAGCAGTTCTTC CASSLSRAHEQFF
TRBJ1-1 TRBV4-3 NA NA TGCGCCAGCAGCTCCTTCTCCGGGACGCCTGAAGCTTTCTTT CASSSFSGTPEAFF
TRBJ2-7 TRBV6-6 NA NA TGTGCCAGTTGGGTACAGGGTTGCGAGCAGTACTTC CASWVQGCEQYF
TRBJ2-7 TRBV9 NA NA TGTGCCAGCAGCGCTCGGGACTTGGCCTACGAGCAGTACTTC CASSARDLAYEQYF
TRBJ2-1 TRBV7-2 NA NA TGTGCCAGCATCTTAAGGTCAGGACCCGGTGAGCAGTTCTTC CASILRSGPGEQFF
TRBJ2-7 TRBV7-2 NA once TGTGCCAGCAGCTTTCTAGCGTCATTAGGGGGTTGGTACTTC CASSFLASLGGWYF
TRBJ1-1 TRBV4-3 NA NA TGCGCCAGCAGCCAAGATTTGGCGGCGGACACTGAAGCTTTCTTT CASSQDLAADTEAFF
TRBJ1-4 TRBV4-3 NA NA TGCGCCAGCAGCCAAGAGGGCAGGGGTTGGGAACAACTGTTTTTT CASSQEGRGWEQLFF
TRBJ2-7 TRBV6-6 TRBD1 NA TGTGCCAGCAGTTACTCCTCGGACAGGGGCGACGAGCAGTACTTC CASSYSSDRGDEQYF
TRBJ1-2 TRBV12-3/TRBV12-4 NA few TGTGCCAGCAGTTTGTGGGGAATGGATGGCTACACCTTC CASSLWGMDGYTF
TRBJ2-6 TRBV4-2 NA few TGTGCCAGCAGCCATGCGGGGCGTCCTGGGGCCAACGTCCTGACTTTC CASSHAGRPGANVLTF
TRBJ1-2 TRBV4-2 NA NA TGTGTCAGCAGCCAAGACTACAGCCTTGCTAACTATGGCTACACCTTC CVSSQDYSLANYGYTF
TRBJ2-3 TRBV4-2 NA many TGTGCCAGCAGCCGACCAGGCACAGATACGCAGTATTTT CASSRPGTDTQYF
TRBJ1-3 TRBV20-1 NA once TGCAGTGCTAGAAGCCAGACGTCTGGAAACACCATATATTTT CSARSQTSGNTIYF
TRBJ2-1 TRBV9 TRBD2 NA TGTGCCAGCAGCGTAGGAGCGGGGCTGTACAATGAGCAGTTCTTC CASSVGAGLYNEQFF
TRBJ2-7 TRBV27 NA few TGTGCCAGCAGTTTCCCTATAAGCTCCTACGAGCAGTACTTC CASSFPISSYEQYF
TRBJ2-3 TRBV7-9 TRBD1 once TGTGCCAGCAGCTCTACAGGGGGGTATACGCAGTATTTT CASSSTGGYTQYF
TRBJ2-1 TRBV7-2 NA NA TGTGCCAGCAGAAAAGCGGGCTACTCCTACAATGAGCAGTTCTTC CASRKAGYSYNEQFF
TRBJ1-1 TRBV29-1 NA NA TGCAGCGTTGAAGATTCTGGGAGCGCGAACACTGAAGCTTTCTTT CSVEDSGSANTEAFF
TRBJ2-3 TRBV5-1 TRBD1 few TGCGCCAGCAGCTATACACAGGGGACAGATACGCAGTATTTT CASSYTQGTDTQYF
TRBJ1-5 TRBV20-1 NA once TGCAGTGCTGCAACGGGGATTCGGCCCCAGCATTTT CSAATGIRPQHF
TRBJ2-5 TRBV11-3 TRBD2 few TGTGCCAGCAGCTTAGGGACTAGTCGGTTGGAGACCCAGTACTTC CASSLGTSRLETQYF
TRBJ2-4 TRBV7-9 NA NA TGTGCCAGCAGCTGGCCGGGACACGGGGGGCCTATCGGAAACATTCAGTACTTC CASSWPGHGGPIGNIQYF
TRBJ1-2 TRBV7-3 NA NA TGTGCCAGCAGCTCCTCCTCTGGTGGGGCGGTATATGGCTACACCTTC CASSSSSGGAVYGYTF
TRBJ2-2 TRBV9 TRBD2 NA TGTGCCAGCAGCGTAGAACTAGCGGCGAACACCGGGGAGCTGTTTTTT CASSVELAANTGELFF
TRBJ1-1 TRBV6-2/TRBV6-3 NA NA TGTGCCAGCAGTTACTCGACGCCATTGGAGGGAAGGAGGAGACCCTACACTGAAGCTTTCTTT CASSYSTPLEGRRRPYTEAFF
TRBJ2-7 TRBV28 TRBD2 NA TGTGCCAGCAGTACCCCTAGCGGGGGGTCCTACAATGAGCAGTACTTC CASSTPSGGSYNEQYF